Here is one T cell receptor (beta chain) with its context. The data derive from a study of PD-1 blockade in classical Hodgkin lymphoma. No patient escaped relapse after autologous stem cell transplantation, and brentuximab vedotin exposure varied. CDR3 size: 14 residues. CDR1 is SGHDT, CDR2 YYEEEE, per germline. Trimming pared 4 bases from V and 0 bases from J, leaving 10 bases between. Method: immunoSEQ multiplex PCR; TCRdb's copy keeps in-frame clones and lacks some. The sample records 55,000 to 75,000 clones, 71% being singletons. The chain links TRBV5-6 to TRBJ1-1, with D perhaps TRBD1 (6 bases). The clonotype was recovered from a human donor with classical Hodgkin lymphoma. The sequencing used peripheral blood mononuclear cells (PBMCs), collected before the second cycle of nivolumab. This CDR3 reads CASSQGWMNTEAFF. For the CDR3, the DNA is TGTGCCAGCAGCCAGGGGTGGATGAACACTGAAGCTTTCTTT.